Listed below are T cell receptor beta chains from one sample, sequenced in a study of T-cell reconstitution after alpha-beta-depleted transplantation in children. TCRdb passed the PCR reads through MiXCR, listing each CDR3 protein once. The repertoire holds 440,000 or so distinct CDR3 sequences, with approximately 11% as singletons. Here the sequenced sample was PBMCs from the stem cell graft donor, taken from the stem cell graft. Receptors originate from a human donor who donated a stem cell graft to a child with acute myeloid leukemia. The CDR3 runs from the conserved cysteine through the conserved F or W. D genes are given only for firm matches. Only some rows state a clone size, as once, few, many or a class for expanded clones.

d_gene,v_gene,abundance,j_gene,CDR3aa,CDR3nt
NA,TRBV5-1,many,TRBJ1-1,CASSLEPGLTEAFF,TGCGCCAGCAGCTTGGAGCCAGGGCTCACTGAAGCTTTCTTT
NA,TRBV6-2/TRBV6-3,few,TRBJ2-7,CASSSLGEGDISYEQYF,TGTGCCAGCAGTTCACTGGGGGAAGGGGACATCTCCTACGAGCAGTACTTC
TRBD2,TRBV12-3/TRBV12-4,few,TRBJ2-3,CASSPKAGGSTDTQYF,TGTGCCAGCAGTCCTAAAGCGGGGGGGAGCACAGATACGCAGTATTTT
NA,TRBV20-1,NA,TRBJ1-6,CSAPVTGGDSPLHF,TGCAGTGCTCCTGTCACAGGCGGGGATTCACCCCTCCACTTT
TRBD1,TRBV27,NA,TRBJ2-2,CASRRQGAHTGELFF,TGTGCCAGCAGACGACAGGGGGCGCACACCGGGGAGCTGTTTTTT
TRBD2,TRBV2,NA,TRBJ2-3,CASRGLAGADTQYF,TGTGCCAGCAGGGGACTAGCGGGGGCAGATACGCAGTATTTT
NA,TRBV10-3,NA,TRBJ1-3,CAISGQSSGNTIYF,TGTGCCATCAGTGGACAGAGCTCTGGAAACACCATATATTTT
TRBD1,TRBV4-2,few,TRBJ2-5,CASSQASPGTGGEGTQYF,TGTGCCAGCAGCCAGGCTAGCCCCGGAACAGGGGGCGAGGGGACCCAGTACTTC
TRBD1,TRBV20-1,few,TRBJ1-1,CSARVAGGSEAFF,TGCAGTGCTAGAGTGGCAGGGGGCAGCGAAGCTTTCTTT
NA,TRBV7-9,many,TRBJ2-1,CASSPYNEQFF,TGTGCCAGCAGCCCCTACAATGAGCAGTTCTTC
NA,TRBV7-2,many,TRBJ1-3,CASSSQSSVSGNTIYF,TGTGCCAGCAGCTCACAATCTTCAGTCTCTGGAAACACCATATATTTT
NA,TRBV4-3,NA,TRBJ1-1,CASSQDRAGRMNTEAFF,TGCGCCAGCAGCCAAGACCGGGCAGGGAGAATGAACACTGAAGCTTTCTTT
NA,TRBV11-2,NA,TRBJ1-1,CASSLEGALWGGNTEAFF,TGTGCCAGCAGCTTAGAGGGGGCCCTTTGGGGAGGGAACACTGAAGCTTTCTTT
TRBD2,TRBV6-1,few,TRBJ2-5,CASRTYRSGRERETQYF,TGTGCCAGCAGAACCTACAGGAGCGGGAGGGAGAGGGAGACCCAGTACTTC
TRBD1,TRBV6-1,few,TRBJ1-2,CASRLYRQGAYGYTF,TGTGCCAGCAGGCTCTACAGACAGGGGGCCTATGGCTACACCTTC
NA,TRBV27,NA,TRBJ2-7,CASSLGRMYEQYF,TGTGCCAGCAGTCTGGGACGGATGTACGAGCAGTACTTC
NA,TRBV20-1,NA,TRBJ1-5,CIPPDRRNQPQHF,TGCATCCCGCCCGACAGACGCAATCAGCCCCAGCATTTT
NA,TRBV5-1,many,TRBJ2-3,CASSFRDSTDTQYF,TGCGCCAGCAGCTTCAGGGACTCTACAGATACGCAGTATTTT
NA,TRBV11-1,many,TRBJ2-2,CASSLGKLIGENTGELFF,TGTGCCAGCAGCTTAGGGAAGTTGATCGGAGAGAACACCGGGGAGCTGTTTTTT
TRBD1,TRBV5-1,few,TRBJ2-3,CASSLDGTGGADTQYF,TGCGCCAGCAGCTTGGATGGGACAGGGGGTGCAGATACGCAGTATTTT
TRBD2,TRBV7-3,many,TRBJ2-1,CASSLMGLAGANEQFF,TGTGCCAGCAGCTTAATGGGACTAGCGGGAGCCAATGAGCAGTTCTTC
NA,TRBV12-3/TRBV12-4,NA,TRBJ1-1,CASSLTPVNTEAFF,TGTGCCAGCAGTTTAACCCCCGTGAACACTGAAGCTTTCTTT
TRBD2,TRBV27,few,TRBJ2-1,CASLGTSGRNEQFF,TGTGCCAGCCTTGGGACTAGCGGGAGAAATGAGCAGTTCTTC